Following are 25 T cell receptor beta chains from one sample sequenced in a study of OX40 agonist ivuxolimab in advanced cancers. Sequencing used immunoSEQ multiplex PCR; TCRdb keeps in-frame clones, though not all of them. The table has roughly 91,000 clones, 70% to 90% seen once. The sample was CD4+ or CD8+ T cells sorted from blood, taken in a trial of the OX40 agonist ivuxolimab. Source of these receptors: an adult with an advanced solid tumor such as melanoma, head and neck, liver or kidney cancer.

This clone was observed once. The rearrangement uses TRBV27 and TRBJ2-3, with a weak D call TRBD2 (7 bases). The germline V gene has CDR1 MNHEY and CDR2 SMNVEV (reference sequence). The CDR3 consists of 15 residues. Trimming removed 5 bases from V and 6 bases from J, with 18 bases in between. CDR3 protein: CASSRGGAIIDTQYF. The CDR3 nucleotides are TGTGCCAGCAGTAGGGGGGGGGCCATTATTGATACGCAGTATTTT.

The rearrangement links TRBV28 to TRBJ2-7; TRBD2 agrees at 13 bases. Germline V gene data show CDR1 as MDHEN and CDR2 as SYDVKM. With V trimmed by 8 bases and J by 1 base, 5 bases remained unmatched. This CDR3 spans 15 amino acids. The CDR3 loop reads CASGWTSGGSYEQYF. The CDR3 region has the DNA TGTGCCAGCGGATGGACTAGCGGGGGTTCCTACGAGCAGTACTTC.

The CDR3 sequence is CASSAIAGGGTDTQYF. In DNA, the CDR3 is TGTGCCAGCAGCGCCATAGCGGGGGGGGGCACAGATACGCAGTATTTT. The chain recombines TRBV11-2 with TRBJ2-3; TRBD2 matches 11 bases. The CDR3 is 16 residues long. From germline, CDR1 is SGHAT and CDR2 FQNNGV. Trimming took 5 bases from V and 1 from J; bases not matched to a gene: 5.

This sequence joins TRBV7-3 and TRBJ2-7; tentative D call: TRBD2 (6 bases). The CDR3 covers 12 residues. CDR1 is SGHTA, CDR2 FQGTGA, per germline. V dropped 5 bases and J dropped 6 bases, with 11 bases sitting between them. The CDR3 reads CASSPPGGEQYF. The CDR3 DNA sequence: TGTGCCAGCAGCCCCCCCGGGGGCGAGCAGTACTTC. The full variable domain, with the rest looked up from reference TRBV7-3 and TRBJ2-7, is GAGVSQTPSNKVTEKGKYVELRCDPISGHTALYWYRQSLGQGPEFLIYFQGTGAADDSGLPNDRFFAVRPEGSVSTLKIQRTERGDSAVYLCASSPPGGEQYFGPGTRLTVT.

This clone was found many times. This chain uses TRBV9 with TRBJ1-2; 8 bases are a match to TRBD1. There are 14 residues in the CDR3. The germline V gene encodes CDR1 SGDLS and CDR2 YYNGEE. V gave up 3 bases and J gave up 5 bases; unmatched junction bases: 6. This CDR3 reads CASSDGQGAYGYTF. Here the CDR3 DNA reads TGTGCCAGCAGCGACGGGCAGGGGGCATATGGCTACACCTTC. Based on the CDR3 plus reference TRBV9 and TRBJ1-2, the full variable domain is DSGVTQTPKHLITATGQRVTLRCSPRSGDLSVYWYQQSLDQGLQFLIQYYNGEERAKGNILERFSAQQFPDLHSELNLSSLELGDSALYFCASSDGQGAYGYTFGSGTRLTVV.

V is TRBV6-5 and J is TRBJ1-2; unclear D gene. The CDR3 is 14 amino acids. CDR1 MNHEY and CDR2 SVGAGI come from the germline V gene. Between the trimmed V and J ends, which lost 0 bases and 2 bases, there was a span of 7 bases. The CDR3 protein is CASSYSAGNYGYTF. For the CDR3, the DNA is TGTGCCAGCAGTTACTCTGCAGGCAACTATGGCTACACCTTC.

The genes are TRBV6-5 and TRBJ1-5, with TRBD1 as a possible D gene (6 bases). Deletions cut 4 bases from V and 7 bases from J, with 11 bases between. Germline-derived CDR1 and CDR2 are MNHEY and SVGAGI. The CDR3 is made up of 13 amino acids. The CDR3 DNA reads TGTGCCAGCAGTTCGGCAGGGGCGCAGCCCCAGCATTTT. Translation gives CASSSAGAQPQHF.

Points on this clone: The same CDR3 is also encoded by other DNA sequences in this sample. CDR3 sequence reads: CASSPQGTDTQYF. Here the CDR3 DNA reads TGTGCCAGCAGCCCCCAGGGTACAGATACGCAGTATTTT. J is TRBJ2-3 and V is TRBV13, with a tentative D call TRBD1 (5 bases). From germline, CDR1 is PRHDT and CDR2 FYEKMQ (reference sequence). The V end lost 5 bases, the J end lost 3 bases, and 9 bases lay between the germline ends. The CDR3 consists of 13 residues.

The chain is built from TRBV11-2 and TRBJ2-5; the match to TRBD2 covers 7 bases. Per germline, CDR1 SGHAT and CDR2 FQNNGV. V shed 6 bases and J 4 bases; nucleotides not matched to a gene: 5. This CDR3 contains 13 residues. For the CDR3, the DNA is TGTGCCAGCAGGGGCCCTAGCGGAGAGACCCAGTACTTC. Translated, it gives CASRGPSGETQYF. The full variable domain, rest sourced from reference TRBV11-2 and TRBJ2-5, is EAGVAQSPRYKIIEKRQSVAFWCNPISGHATLYWYQQILGQGPKLLIQFQNNGVVDDSQLPKDRFSAERLKGVDSTLKIQPAKLEDSAVYLCASRGPSGETQYFGPGTRLLVL.

This chain uses TRBV5-1 with TRBJ1-6, with TRBD1 matching 7 bases. The CDR3 covers 14 residues. The germline V gene encodes CDR1 SGHRS and CDR2 YFSETQ. V lost 4 bases to trimming and J lost 8 bases; unmatched junction nucleotides: 6. Here the CDR3 reads CASSRGDRDSPLHF. The CDR3 bases are TGCGCCAGCAGCCGCGGAGACAGGGATTCACCCCTCCACTTT.

The rearrangement links TRBV27 to TRBJ1-6; D may be TRBD1 (6 bases). This CDR3 is 11 amino acids long. V gave up 3 bases and J gave up 15 bases, with 9 bases separating them. Germline CDR1 reads MNHEY; CDR2 reads SMNVEV (reference sequence). CDR3 loop: CASSLGGHLHF. CDR3 bases: TGTGCCAGCAGTTTGGGGGGGCACCTCCACTTT.

The chain carries TRBV7-9 and TRBJ1-1; 8 nucleotides match TRBD1. The V gene's germline CDR1 is SEHNR and CDR2 FQNEAQ (reference sequence). The CDR3 has 17 amino acids. J lost 0 bases, V lost 1 base, and 7 bases had no gene match. The CDR3 DNA reads as TGTGCCAGCAGCTTAGACGGGACAGGAGTCATGAACACTGAAGCTTTCTTT. It is translated as CASSLDGTGVMNTEAFF.

The chain combines TRBV6-5 with TRBJ1-5; D gene unclear. The germline V gene has CDR1 MNHEY and CDR2 SVGAGI. V lost 5 bases and J lost 4, with 3 bases in between. CDR3 length: 11 residues. CDR3 sequence reads: CASSLNQPQHF. Written as DNA, the CDR3 is TGTGCCAGCAGTCTAAATCAGCCCCAGCATTTT.

This clone was counted between two and nine times. The chain has TRBV18 and TRBJ2-6, with D perhaps TRBD1 or TRBD2 (5 bases each). There are 18 residues in the CDR3. The V gene's germline CDR1 is KGHSH and CDR2 LQKENI. Trimming took off 3 bases at V and 0 bases at J, with 15 bases between the two ends. CDR3 in DNA: TGTGCCAGCTCACCGCAGGGACCCTCTAGCTCTGGGGCCAACGTCCTGACTTTC. Translation: CASSPQGPSSSGANVLTF.

This rearrangement joins TRBV29-1 to TRBJ2-7, with D maybe TRBD1 (5 bases). The CDR3 consists of 15 residues. Trimming pared 2 bases from V and 1 base from J, leaving 15 bases between. CDR1 and CDR2 (germline): SQVTM, ANQGSEA. The CDR3 DNA follows: TGCAGCGTTGAATCCCCAAGGGGCGCTTCCTACGAGCAGTACTTC. Residues: CSVESPRGASYEQYF.

The chain couples TRBV18 to TRBJ1-1, with 7 nucleotides matching TRBD1. This CDR3 is 16 amino acids long. The germline V gene encodes CDR1 KGHSH and CDR2 LQKENI. V shed 4 bases, J shed 2 bases, and the junction held 10 bases outside the gene matches. CDR3 sequence (DNA): TGTGCCAGCTCACGCGAGGGGACAGCCTTAAACACTGAAGCTTTCTTT. Amino acids: CASSREGTALNTEAFF.

The chain joins TRBV6-5 to TRBJ2-2; 9 nucleotides agree with TRBD2. This CDR3 region has 15 residues. The ends lost 0 bases at V and 9 bases at J; junction bases unmatched: 5. The germline gives CDR1 MNHEY, CDR2 SVGAGI. CDR3 bases: TGTGCCAGCAGTTACTCGTCTAGCGGGGTCAGGGAGCTGTTTTTT. Its translation: CASSYSSSGVRELFF.

This chain connects TRBV7-2 to TRBJ1-1; 7 bases are shared with TRBD1. With 2 bases clipped from V and 8 bases from J, the junction kept 2 bases outside the gene matches. Germline V lookup: CDR1 SGHTA, CDR2 FQGNSA. This CDR3 contains 12 residues. The CDR3, as DNA: TGTGCCAGCAGCTTAATCAGGGGGGAAGCTTTCTTT. It encodes CASSLIRGEAFF.

The genes are TRBV5-6 and TRBJ1-6, with 8 bases that match TRBD1. The CDR3 has 14 residues. Germline-derived CDR1 and CDR2 are SGHDT and YYEEEE. V gave up 4 bases and J gave up 9 bases; unmatched junction bases: 6. The CDR3 protein is CASSKDRAGSPLHF. As DNA, the CDR3 is TGTGCCAGCAGCAAGGACAGGGCAGGTTCACCCCTCCACTTT.

The chain links TRBV10-2 to TRBJ2-7, with D unclear. This CDR3 contains 13 residues. Germline CDR1 is WSHSY and CDR2 is SAAADI. V was pared by 8 bases and J by 3 bases, with 14 bases between. The CDR3 DNA sequence: TGCGCCAGCGAAGGGCAGAGAAGCTACGAGCAGTACTTC. This translates into CASEGQRSYEQYF.

Here the CDR3 reads CASSLPPPSSYNEQFF. The CDR3 DNA reads as TGCGCCAGCAGCCTCCCCCCGCCGAGCTCCTACAATGAGCAGTTCTTC. The chain links TRBV5-1 to TRBJ2-1; the D is unclear. Trimming shortened V by 4 bases and J by 0 bases, and 14 bases separated the two germline ends. This CDR3 is built from 16 residues. Germline lookup yields CDR1 SGHRS and CDR2 YFSETQ.

The V gene is TRBV28, the J gene TRBJ2-5; D may correspond to TRBD1 or TRBD2 (6 bases each). Trimming removed 4 bases at V and 2 bases at J, with 17 bases between. CDR3 length equals 16 residues. Germline loops: CDR1 MDHEN, CDR2 SYDVKM. CDR3 in amino acids: CASSSPGGAGQETQYF. CDR3 bases: TGTGCCAGCAGTTCCCCCGGGGGCGCAGGGCAAGAGACCCAGTACTTC.

This clone was observed once. The chain's CDR3 is CASSGGAGEYNSPLHF. The DNA for the CDR3 is TGTGCCAGCAGCGGAGGAGCAGGGGAGTATAATTCACCCCTCCACTTT. The rearrangement uses TRBV9 and TRBJ1-6; possibly TRBD1 for D (6 bases). V lost 3 bases to trimming and J lost 4 bases, with 14 bases between them. Germline CDR1 SGDLS, CDR2 YYNGEE. The CDR3 has 16 amino acids. Using reference TRBV9 and TRBJ1-6 for the parts outside the CDR3, the full variable domain is DSGVTQTPKHLITATGQRVTLRCSPRSGDLSVYWYQQSLDQGLQFLIQYYNGEERAKGNILERFSAQQFPDLHSELNLSSLELGDSALYFCASSGGAGEYNSPLHFGNGTRLTVT.

The gene calls are TRBV6-6 and TRBJ2-7; D not certain. Trimming took 2 bases from V and 0 from J, leaving 11 bases between them. CDR1 MNHNY and CDR2 SVGAGI come from the germline V gene (reference sequence). The length of the CDR3 is 15 residues. CDR3 residues: CASSYGPSSSYEQYF. CDR3 nucleotide sequence: TGTGCCAGCAGTTACGGTCCGTCCAGCTCCTACGAGCAGTACTTC.

The chain joins TRBV28 to TRBJ2-1; D is ambiguous. Germline V gene sequence: CDR1 MDHEN, CDR2 SYDVKM. The CDR3 covers 11 residues. The V end was cut by 5 bases, the J end by 8 bases, with 7 bases between. CDR3 in DNA: TGTGCCAGCAGTCGGTTCGATGAGCAGTTCTTC. Translated: CASSRFDEQFF.